This T cell receptor beta chain was found in a study of molecular identifiers for immune sequencing clone quantification. Study-wide points: Clone sizes could be underestimated for highly expanded clones when identical TCR molecules share a barcode. In naive cells, clones above 20 RNA copies held under 1% of molecules, whereas in effector cells they held over 98%.

This clonotype was detected a few times. What it binds is unknown. TCRdb ran MiXCR on the PCR reads and lists one entry per CDR3 protein. The sample comprises nearly 55,000 distinct CDR3 sequences, 36% of which are singletons, and 3.8% rests with the top ten. CDR3 length: 10 amino acids. The germline CDR1 and CDR2 sequences are SQVTM and ANQGSEA. The V gene lost 3 bases and the J gene lost 11 bases, with 8 bases spanning the gap. Naive CD8 T cells were FACS-sorted by CD8+CD4-CCR7+CD45RA+ markers. V and J are TRBV29-1 and TRBJ2-1; the D is unclear. The receptor comes from a human donor in good health. Some libraries in this study had Jurkat cell RNA spiked in. The material sequenced was naive CD8+ T cells from blood, with Jurkat cell RNA spiked in. Stated subset: FACS-sorted CD8+CD4-CCR7+CD45RA+ naive T cells. CDR3 nucleotides: TGCAGCGTTGATCTGGGGAAGCAGTTCTTC. Encoded protein: CSVDLGKQFF.